Listed below are T cell receptor beta chains from one sample, sequenced in a study of OX40 agonist ivuxolimab in advanced cancers. Sequencing was performed with immunoSEQ multiplex PCR; in TCRdb, only in-frame clones are kept and a portion is missing. The sample lists about 100,000 clones, under 90% seen once, with about 5.5% in the top ten. Sequenced material: CD4+ or CD8+ T cells sorted from blood, taken in a trial of the OX40 agonist ivuxolimab. The receptors stem from an adult with an advanced solid tumor such as melanoma, head and neck, liver or kidney cancer. CDR3s include the opening cysteine and the closing phenylalanine or tryptophan. Each record gives: V gene, clone size, J gene, D gene, CDR3 DNA, CDR3 protein. A D gene is named only where the DNA matches it firmly. Only some rows state a clone size, as once, few, many or a class for expanded clones.

v_gene: TRBV6-1; abundance: NA; j_gene: TRBJ1-6; d_gene: NA; CDR3nt: TGTGCCAGCAGTGAAGAGGGGGATTCACCCCTCCACTTT; CDR3aa: CASSEEGDSPLHF
v_gene: TRBV18; abundance: NA; j_gene: TRBJ2-3; d_gene: NA; CDR3nt: TGTGCCAGCTCACCAGAAATAAGGGATACGCAGTATTTT; CDR3aa: CASSPEIRDTQYF
v_gene: TRBV6-5; abundance: NA; j_gene: TRBJ1-1; d_gene: NA; CDR3nt: TGTGCCAGCAGTTACCCGGGGGGCCGTGAAGCTTTCTTT; CDR3aa: CASSYPGGREAFF
v_gene: TRBV7-6; abundance: NA; j_gene: TRBJ2-1; d_gene: TRBD2; CDR3nt: TGTGCCAGCAGCTCCCCGACTAGCGGGAGGGCGGGCAATGAGCAGTTCTTC; CDR3aa: CASSSPTSGRAGNEQFF
v_gene: TRBV7-9; abundance: NA; j_gene: TRBJ2-7; d_gene: NA; CDR3nt: TGTGCCAGCAGCCGCGGGGCGTCATCCTACGAGCAGTACTTC; CDR3aa: CASSRGASSYEQYF
v_gene: TRBV7-9; abundance: once; j_gene: TRBJ2-1; d_gene: TRBD1; CDR3nt: TGTGCCAGCAGCTTACGGGACAGGGACAATGAGCAGTTCTTC; CDR3aa: CASSLRDRDNEQFF
v_gene: TRBV5-1; abundance: NA; j_gene: TRBJ2-7; d_gene: TRBD2; CDR3nt: TGCGCCAGCAGTGTCGGGCTGGGACTAGCGGGAGGAGAGGGCTACGAGCAGTACTTC; CDR3aa: CASSVGLGLAGGEGYEQYF
v_gene: TRBV5-6; abundance: NA; j_gene: TRBJ1-4; d_gene: TRBD1; CDR3nt: TGTGCCAGCAGCTTGAGAACAGGGGGGGCAACTAATGAAAAACTGTTTTTT; CDR3aa: CASSLRTGGATNEKLFF
v_gene: TRBV14; abundance: NA; j_gene: TRBJ2-1; d_gene: NA; CDR3nt: TGTGCCAGCAGCCTTGGGGGGAGCTCCTACAATGAGCAGTTCTTC; CDR3aa: CASSLGGSSYNEQFF
v_gene: TRBV5-1; abundance: NA; j_gene: TRBJ2-7; d_gene: NA; CDR3nt: TGCGCCAGCAGCTTCGACAGATACGAGCAGTACTTC; CDR3aa: CASSFDRYEQYF
v_gene: TRBV6-1; abundance: NA; j_gene: TRBJ2-2; d_gene: NA; CDR3nt: TGTGCCAGCAGCCGGGACATCCACACCGGGGAGCTGTTTTTT; CDR3aa: CASSRDIHTGELFF
v_gene: TRBV2; abundance: NA; j_gene: TRBJ1-1; d_gene: TRBD1; CDR3nt: TGTGCCAGCAGCCAGGACAGGACAGGGGAAGCTTTCTTT; CDR3aa: CASSQDRTGEAFF
v_gene: TRBV9; abundance: few; j_gene: TRBJ2-3; d_gene: NA; CDR3nt: TGTGCCAGCAGCGTAACCGGGTCAGATACGCAGTATTTT; CDR3aa: CASSVTGSDTQYF
v_gene: TRBV21-1; abundance: NA; j_gene: TRBJ2-7; d_gene: NA; CDR3nt: TGTGCCAGCTGCTACCGGGACGCCTACGAGCAGTACTTC; CDR3aa: CASCYRDAYEQYF
v_gene: TRBV4-2; abundance: NA; j_gene: TRBJ1-3; d_gene: NA; CDR3nt: TGTGCCAGCAGCCAGGGACTCCCCAACTCTGGAAACACCATATATTTT; CDR3aa: CASSQGLPNSGNTIYF
v_gene: TRBV2; abundance: NA; j_gene: TRBJ2-5; d_gene: TRBD2; CDR3nt: TGTGCCAGCAGCTTAGGACTAGATGAGACCCAGTACTTC; CDR3aa: CASSLGLDETQYF
v_gene: TRBV7-8; abundance: NA; j_gene: TRBJ1-2; d_gene: NA; CDR3nt: TGTGCCAGCAGCTTAGATGGGGCTAACTATGGCTACACCTTC; CDR3aa: CASSLDGANYGYTF
v_gene: TRBV6-4; abundance: NA; j_gene: TRBJ1-2; d_gene: TRBD1; CDR3nt: TGTGCCAGCAGTGACCCGGGACAGGGGAACTATGGCTACACCTTC; CDR3aa: CASSDPGQGNYGYTF